This T cell receptor (beta chain) derives from a study of control samples from healthy donors and cancer patients. CDR3 length: 13 residues. V gave up 5 bases and J gave up 2 bases, with 11 bases separating them. CDR1 SGHRS and CDR2 YFSETQ come from the germline V gene. The protocol was immunoSEQ multiplex PCR, while the TCRdb copy is restricted to in-frame clones and leaves out a portion. The sample comprises about 130,000 clones, 75% to 95% of which are singletons, and about 2.5% rests with the top ten. Sequencing was performed on blood. V is TRBV5-1 and J is TRBJ2-7; D may be TRBD1 (6 bases). This clonotype was sampled from a man aged 35-49 years in good health. Here the CDR3 reads CASSTGQPYEQYF. In DNA, the CDR3 is TGCGCCAGCAGTACCGGACAGCCCTACGAGCAGTACTTC.